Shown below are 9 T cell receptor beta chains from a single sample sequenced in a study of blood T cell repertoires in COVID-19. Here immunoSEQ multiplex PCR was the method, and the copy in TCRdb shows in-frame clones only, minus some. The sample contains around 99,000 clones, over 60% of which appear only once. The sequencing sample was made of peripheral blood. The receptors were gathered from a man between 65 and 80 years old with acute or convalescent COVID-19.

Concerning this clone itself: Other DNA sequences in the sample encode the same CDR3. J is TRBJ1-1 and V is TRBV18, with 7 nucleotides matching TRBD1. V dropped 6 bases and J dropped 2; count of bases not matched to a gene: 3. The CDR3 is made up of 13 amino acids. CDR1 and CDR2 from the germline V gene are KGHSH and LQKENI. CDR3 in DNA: TGTGCCAGCTCGCAGGGGGTTAACACTGAAGCTTTCTTT. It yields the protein CASSQGVNTEAFF.

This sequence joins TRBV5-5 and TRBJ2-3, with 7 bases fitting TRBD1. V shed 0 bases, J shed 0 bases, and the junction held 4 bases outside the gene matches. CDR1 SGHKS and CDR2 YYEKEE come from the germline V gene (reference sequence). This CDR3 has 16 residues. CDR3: CASSLAGQVSTDTQYF. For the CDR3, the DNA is TGTGCCAGCAGCTTGGCCGGACAGGTCAGCACAGATACGCAGTATTTT.

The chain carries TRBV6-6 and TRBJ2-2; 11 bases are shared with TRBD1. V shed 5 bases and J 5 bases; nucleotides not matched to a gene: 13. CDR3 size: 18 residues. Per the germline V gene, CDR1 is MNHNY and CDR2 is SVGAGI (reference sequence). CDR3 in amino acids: CASSPEDRGLKGTGELFF. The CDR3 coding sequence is TGTGCCAGCAGTCCCGAGGACAGGGGGCTCAAGGGAACCGGGGAGCTGTTTTTT.

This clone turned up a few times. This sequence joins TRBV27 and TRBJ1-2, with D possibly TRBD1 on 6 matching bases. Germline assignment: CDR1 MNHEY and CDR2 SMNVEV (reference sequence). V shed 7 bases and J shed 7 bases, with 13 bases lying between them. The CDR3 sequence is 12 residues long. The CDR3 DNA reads TGTGCCAGCAAAGCGGGGGGCTTTGGCTACACCTTC. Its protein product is CASKAGGFGYTF.

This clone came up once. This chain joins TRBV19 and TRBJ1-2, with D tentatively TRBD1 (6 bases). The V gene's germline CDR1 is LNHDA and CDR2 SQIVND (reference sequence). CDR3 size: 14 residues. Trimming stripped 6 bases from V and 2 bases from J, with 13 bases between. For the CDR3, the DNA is TGTGCCAGTAGAGTTCCCGGGACAAACTATGGCTACACCTTC. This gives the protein CASRVPGTNYGYTF. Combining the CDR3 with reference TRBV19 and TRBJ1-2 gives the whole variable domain DGGITQSPKYLFRKEGQNVTLSCEQNLNHDAMYWYRQDPGQGLRLIYYSQIVNDFQKGDIAEGYSVSREKKESFPLTVTSAQKNPTAFYLCASRVPGTNYGYTFGSGTRLTVV.

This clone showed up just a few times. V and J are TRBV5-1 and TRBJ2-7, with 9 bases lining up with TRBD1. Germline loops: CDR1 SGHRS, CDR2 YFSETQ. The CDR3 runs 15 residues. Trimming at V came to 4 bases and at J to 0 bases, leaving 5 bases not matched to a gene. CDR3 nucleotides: TGCGCCAGCAGCGACGGGACAGGGACCTCCTACGAGCAGTACTTC. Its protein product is CASSDGTGTSYEQYF.

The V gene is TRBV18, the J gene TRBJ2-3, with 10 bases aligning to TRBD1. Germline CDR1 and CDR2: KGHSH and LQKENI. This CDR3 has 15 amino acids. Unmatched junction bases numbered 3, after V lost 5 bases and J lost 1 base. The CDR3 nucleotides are TGTGCCAGCTCAAGGGACAGGGGAGGCACAGATACGCAGTATTTT. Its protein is CASSRDRGGTDTQYF.

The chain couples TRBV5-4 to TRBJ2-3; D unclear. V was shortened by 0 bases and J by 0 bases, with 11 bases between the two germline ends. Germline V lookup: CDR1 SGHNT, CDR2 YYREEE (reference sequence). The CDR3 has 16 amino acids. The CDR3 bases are TGTGCCAGCAGCTTGGGTATCGGTCATAGCACAGATACGCAGTATTTT. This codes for CASSLGIGHSTDTQYF.

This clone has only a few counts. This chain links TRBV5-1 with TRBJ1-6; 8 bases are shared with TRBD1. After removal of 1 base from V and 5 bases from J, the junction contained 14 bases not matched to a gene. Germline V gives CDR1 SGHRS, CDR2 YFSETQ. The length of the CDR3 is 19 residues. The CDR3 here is CASSLYGQGGFGNNSPLHF. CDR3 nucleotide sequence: TGCGCCAGCAGCTTGTATGGACAGGGAGGTTTTGGAAATAATTCACCCCTCCACTTT.